The 27 T cell receptor beta chains reported below all come from one sample, sequenced in a study of Ad26.COV2.S vaccination and SARS-CoV-2 variants. Clones were sequenced by immunoSEQ multiplex PCR, and TCRdb holds only the in-frame ones, with some missing. The table records more than 400,000 clones, 80% to 95% of them present only once. Treatment reported: about 20 received Ad26.COV2.S at low or high dose, single or two shots; 5 received placebo; per-sample allocation not given. Sampling took place 63 days after the first vaccine or placebo injection. The starting material was peripheral blood, obtained in a trial of Ad26.COV2.S vaccine versus placebo. Receptor source: a person aged 18 to 65 who received the Ad26.COV2.S COVID-19 vaccine or a placebo.

The V call is TRBV6-5, the J call TRBJ1-6; 7 bases fit TRBD1. The CDR3 contains 15 residues. The trim removed 8 bases at V and 10 bases at J, leaving 14 bases unmatched. The germline V gene encodes CDR1 MNHEY and CDR2 SVGAGI. DNA of the CDR3: TGTGCCAGCGGGCGGGACAGCGATATATGGTCACCCCTCCACTTT. Protein product: CASGRDSDIWSPLHF.

This chain connects TRBV5-1 to TRBJ2-3; 7 nucleotides agree with TRBD1. The junction had 2 bases not matched to a gene; V was cut back by 2 bases and J by 2 bases. Germline CDR1 SGHRS, CDR2 YFSETQ. This CDR3 has 14 amino acids. The CDR3 DNA reads TGCGCCAGCAGCTTAGACAGGGCCACAGATACGCAGTATTTT. This sequence encodes CASSLDRATDTQYF.

This chain connects TRBV30 to TRBJ1-2; TRBD1 matches 10 bases. This CDR3 comprises 17 residues. The V gene's germline CDR1 is GTSNPN and CDR2 SVGIG (reference sequence). Trimming cost V 3 bases and J 8 bases; bases outside gene matches: 18. The CDR3: CAWSPTGTGARNKGYTF. Here the CDR3 DNA reads TGTGCCTGGAGCCCTACCGGGACAGGGGCCCGGAACAAGGGCTACACCTTC.

V usage is TRBV18 and J usage is TRBJ2-7; 9 positions agree with TRBD1. Germline CDR1 KGHSH, CDR2 LQKENI. Trimming at V came to 3 bases and at J to 0 bases, leaving 3 bases not matched to a gene. The CDR3 covers 15 residues. The DNA of the CDR3 is TGTGCCAGCTCACCGGGACAGGGAATCTCCTACGAGCAGTACTTC. Its protein product is CASSPGQGISYEQYF.

The CDR3 protein is CASSPPSSYEQYF. The CDR3 nucleotides read TGTGCCAGCAGCCCCCCGAGCTCCTACGAGCAGTACTTC. This sequence joins TRBV9 and TRBJ2-7; no clear D. Germline V lookup: CDR1 SGDLS, CDR2 YYNGEE. This CDR3 is 13 amino acids long. V lost 4 bases and J 0 bases, leaving 8 bases between the germline ends.

This chain connects TRBV7-2 to TRBJ2-3; TRBD2 aligns across 8 bases. Trimming cost V 1 base and J 0 bases; bases outside gene matches: 9. Germline CDR1 SGHTA, CDR2 FQGNSA. This CDR3 is 18 amino acids long. The DNA for the CDR3 is TGTGCCAGCAGCTTAGTGATTAGCGGGGTACGGAGCACAGATACGCAGTATTTT. It specifies CASSLVISGVRSTDTQYF.

This chain links TRBV11-2 with TRBJ1-1; no reliable D call. The V gene lost 1 base and the J gene lost 9 bases, with 9 bases spanning the gap. Germline V gene sequence: CDR1 SGHAT, CDR2 FQNNGV. The CDR3 loop spans 12 amino acids. CDR3 nucleotide sequence: TGTGCCAGCAGCTTAGTCGGTTTCCAAGCTTTCTTT. Encoded protein: CASSLVGFQAFF.

The CDR3 DNA follows: TGTGCCAGCTCACCACTATTAAACAGGGACTATGGCTACACCTTC. This translates into CASSPLLNRDYGYTF. The rearrangement joins TRBV18 to TRBJ1-2, with a weak D call TRBD1 (6 bases). Deletions cut 1 base from V and 3 bases from J, with 12 bases between. CDR3 length: 15 residues. From germline, CDR1 is KGHSH and CDR2 LQKENI.

The chain is built from TRBV5-6 and TRBJ1-2, with a weak D call TRBD1 (5 bases). The CDR3 is made up of 14 amino acids. Germline V gene sequence: CDR1 SGHDT, CDR2 YYEEEE. The V end lost 6 bases, the J end lost 0 bases, and 12 bases lay between the germline ends. CDR3 nucleotide sequence: TGTGCCAGCATCAGGGCGGGGGCTAACTATGGCTACACCTTC. Amino acid sequence: CASIRAGANYGYTF.

The chain recombines TRBV28 with TRBJ1-1, with TRBD1 as a possible D gene (6 bases). The germline V and J ends were trimmed by 6 bases and 10 bases, with 15 bases remaining between them. In germline, CDR1 is MDHEN, CDR2 SYDVKM. This CDR3 comprises 12 residues. The CDR3, as DNA: TGTGCCAGCAGCCTAGGGACATTCACAGCTTTCTTT. Amino acid sequence: CASSLGTFTAFF. The variable domain in full, completed from reference TRBV28 and TRBJ1-1, reads DVKVTQSSRYLVKRTGEKVFLECVQDMDHENMFWYRQDPGLGLRLIYFSYDVKMKEKGDIPEGYSVSREKKERFSLILESASTNQTSMYLCASSLGTFTAFFGQGTRLTVV.

The chain is built from TRBV18 and TRBJ2-7, with D possibly being TRBD1 (5 bases). Germline CDR1 is KGHSH and CDR2 is LQKENI. Trimming removed 3 bases at V and 5 bases at J, with 14 bases between. This CDR3 is 14 amino acids long. This CDR3 reads CASSPVQGPDEQYF. The CDR3 DNA reads as TGTGCCAGCTCACCGGTGCAGGGCCCAGACGAGCAGTACTTC.

The V call is TRBV12-3 or TRBV12-4, the J call TRBJ2-7; TRBD1 matches at 9 bases. The CDR3 is 13 amino acids. V lost 7 bases to trimming and J lost 7 bases; unmatched junction nucleotides: 8. The CDR3 DNA follows: TGTGCCAGCAAAGTACAGGGGGCGGGGGAGCAGTACTTC. Residues: CASKVQGAGEQYF.

The chain couples TRBV19 to TRBJ2-2; 7 bases line up with TRBD2. CDR1 and CDR2 from the germline V gene are LNHDA and SQIVND (reference sequence). V shed 0 bases and J 1 base; nucleotides not matched to a gene: 8. CDR3 length: 18 amino acids. The DNA of the CDR3 is TGTGCCAGTAGTATAGATCTAGCCGGCGGGGGGAACACCGGGGAGCTGTTTTTT. It encodes CASSIDLAGGGNTGELFF.

V gene TRBV7-8 combines with J gene TRBJ1-1; TRBD1 is a possible D gene (5 bases). Germline V gives CDR1 SGHVS, CDR2 FQNEAQ. Deletions cut 5 bases from V and 6 bases from J, with 13 bases between. The CDR3 covers 13 residues. This CDR3 reads CASSPQGGPEAFF. Here the CDR3 DNA reads TGTGCCAGCAGCCCGCAGGGAGGGCCTGAAGCTTTCTTT.

This chain links TRBV2 with TRBJ1-2; D uncertain. V dropped 3 bases and J dropped 2 bases, with 10 bases sitting between them. This CDR3 contains 14 residues. Per germline, CDR1 SNHLY and CDR2 FYNNEI. The CDR3 is CASSEVAVNYGYTF. Written as DNA, the CDR3 is TGTGCCAGCAGTGAGGTAGCAGTAAACTATGGCTACACCTTC.

The CDR3 sequence: CASSYRGQPQHF. CDR3 bases: TGTGCCAGCAGTTACAGGGGACAGCCCCAGCATTTT. This rearrangement joins TRBV12-3 or TRBV12-4 to TRBJ1-5; 7 bases line up with TRBD1. The CDR3 contains 12 residues. V gave up 4 bases and J gave up 7 bases; unmatched junction bases: 1.

This chain connects TRBV7-2 to TRBJ2-5; 7 nucleotides agree with TRBD2. Germline assignment: CDR1 SGHTA and CDR2 FQGNSA. V trimming: 3 bases; J trimming: 5 bases; junction bases outside the gene matches: 3. The CDR3 is made up of 13 amino acids. CDR3 sequence: CASSLWGGETQYF. The CDR3 nucleotides read TGTGCCAGCAGCTTGTGGGGGGGTGAGACCCAGTACTTC.

The chain is built from TRBV5-1 and TRBJ2-3; TRBD1 might be the D (6 bases). Germline assignment: CDR1 SGHRS and CDR2 YFSETQ. The CDR3 loop spans 13 amino acids. This CDR3 reads CASHSGGTDTQYF. The CDR3 DNA sequence: TGCGCATCCCATTCAGGGGGCACAGATACGCAGTATTTT.

This chain joins TRBV2 and TRBJ2-3; tentatively, D is TRBD1 (5 bases). CDR1 and CDR2 from the germline V gene are SNHLY and FYNNEI. CDR3 length equals 14 residues. Trimming took 6 bases from V and 5 from J, leaving 15 bases between them. The chain's CDR3 is CASSRSLQGDTQYF. The CDR3 DNA reads TGTGCCAGCAGCCGCTCCCTGCAGGGAGATACGCAGTATTTT.

The chain uses TRBV5-1 and TRBJ2-1, with TRBD1 matching 10 bases. Looked up from germline, CDR1 is SGHRS and CDR2 is YFSETQ. The CDR3 contains 14 residues. The V gene end was trimmed by 0 bases and the J gene end by 7 bases; junction bases not matched to a gene: 1. The CDR3 sequence is CASSLGQGANEQFF. The CDR3 bases are TGCGCCAGCAGCTTGGGACAGGGGGCGAATGAGCAGTTCTTC.

This chain joins TRBV19 and TRBJ1-2; D call uncertain. Germline V CDR1 and CDR2: LNHDA, SQIVND (reference sequence). The germline V and J ends were trimmed by 4 bases and 1 base, with 4 bases remaining between them. CDR3 length: 12 residues. CDR3 amino acids: CASSSLNYGYTF. CDR3 bases: TGTGCCAGTAGTAGCCTTAACTATGGCTACACCTTC.

The rearrangement uses TRBV7-2 and TRBJ2-5; D is undetermined. This CDR3 is 12 amino acids long. From germline, CDR1 is SGHTA and CDR2 FQGNSA. V was trimmed by 7 bases and J by 5 bases, leaving 11 bases between them. The CDR3 region is CASTGGLETQYF. CDR3 bases: TGTGCCAGCACGGGCGGCTTGGAGACCCAGTACTTC.

This rearrangement joins TRBV7-9 to TRBJ1-4; unclear D gene. Looked up from germline, CDR1 is SEHNR and CDR2 is FQNEAQ (reference sequence). V was shortened by 3 bases and J by 8 bases, with 4 bases between the two germline ends. The CDR3 is made up of 11 amino acids. The CDR3 region is CASSFAEKLFF. CDR3 DNA: TGTGCCAGCAGCTTTGCGGAAAAACTGTTTTTT.

The chain combines TRBV28 with TRBJ2-3; 15 nucleotides align to TRBD2. Per the germline V gene, CDR1 is MDHEN and CDR2 is SYDVKM. CDR3 size: 17 residues. Unmatched junction bases numbered 6, after V lost 3 bases and J lost 5 bases. The CDR3 region is CASSFFGLAGGGDTQYF. Here the CDR3 DNA reads TGTGCCAGCAGTTTCTTTGGACTAGCGGGGGGGGGAGATACGCAGTATTTT.

The CDR3 reads CASSSVQGDPSGANVLTF. DNA for the CDR3: TGCGCCAGCAGCTCTGTCCAGGGAGATCCCTCTGGGGCCAACGTCCTGACTTTC. This sequence joins TRBV5-1 and TRBJ2-6; D tentatively reads TRBD1 or TRBD2 (5 bases each). Per germline, CDR1 SGHRS and CDR2 YFSETQ. The CDR3 runs 18 residues. Deletions cut 3 bases from V and 0 bases from J, with 16 bases between.

This clone showed up just once. The CDR3 nucleotides are TGTGCCAGCAGCGTACAGGGGAGGGAGTATGGCTACACCTTC. This sequence encodes CASSVQGREYGYTF. V usage is TRBV7-9 and J usage is TRBJ1-2; 7 bases fit TRBD1. V shed 5 bases, J shed 5 bases, and the junction held 8 bases outside the gene matches. Germline V CDR1 and CDR2: SEHNR, FQNEAQ (reference sequence). This CDR3 comprises 14 residues.

Points on this clone: The same CDR3 arises from other DNA sequences in this sample as well. V gene TRBV3-1 (or the pseudogene TRBV3-2) combines with J gene TRBJ2-7; D is perhaps TRBD2 (5 bases). Trimming stripped 0 bases from V and 4 bases from J, with 7 bases between. The germline CDR1 and CDR2 sequences are LGHDT and YNNKEL (reference sequence). This CDR3 comprises 13 residues. For the CDR3, the DNA is TGTGCCAGCAGCCAAGAAGGAGGTTACGAGCAGTACTTC. This translates into CASSQEGGYEQYF.